A selection of T cell receptor beta chains follows, all from one sample in a study of T cell responses to AZD1222 COVID-19 vaccine. The table came from immunoSEQ multiplex PCR; TCRdb's copy has only in-frame clones and leaves some out. The data show 250,000 to 300,000 clones, with almost 95% seen just once and around 0.57% held by the top ten. The material sequenced was peripheral blood, taken 28 days after the second AZD1222 dose. These receptor sequences come from an adult who received the AZD1222 COVID-19 vaccine. The CDR3 runs from the conserved cysteine through the conserved F or W. D genes are given only for firm matches. Some rows mark clone size as missing; the rest say once, few, many or name a class of expanded clone.

v_call	j_call	clone_size	d_call	cdr3_nt	cdr3_aa
TRBV6-1	TRBJ2-3	.	TRBD2	TGTGCCAGCCGTGTTCAGAGGACTAGCGGTTTTAATACGCAGTATTTT	CASRVQRTSGFNTQYF
TRBV28	TRBJ2-7	.	TRBD1	TGTGCCAGCAGTCCAACCCTTGGACAGGGGGCGTCCTACGAGCAGTACTTC	CASSPTLGQGASYEQYF
TRBV2	TRBJ2-3	.	TRBD1	TGTGCCAGCAGTCCAGCCGGGACAGCCAATACGCAGTATTTT	CASSPAGTANTQYF
TRBV10-3	TRBJ2-1	.	.	TGTGCCATCAGTGGGTTACTAGTCGGGGAGCAGTTCTTC	CAISGLLVGEQFF
TRBV29-1	TRBJ2-4	.	.	TGCAGCGTCTCCAGGGGTCCCCTAGCCAAAAACATTCAGTACTTC	CSVSRGPLAKNIQYF
TRBV20-1	TRBJ2-7	.	.	TGCAGTGCTAGTCGGTCAGACCAGGGCGCTTACGAGCAGTACTTC	CSASRSDQGAYEQYF
TRBV28	TRBJ2-5	.	.	TGTGCCAGCACCCGAGGTTACAGAGGAGAGACCCAGTACTTC	CASTRGYRGETQYF
TRBV19	TRBJ1-1	.	.	TGTGCCAGTAAGGAAACTGCTGGGGGGCCGAGCACTGAAGCTTTCTTT	CASKETAGGPSTEAFF
TRBV5-5	TRBJ1-1	.	.	TGTGCCAGCAGCTTGGAACAGGGCCCGAACACTGAAGCTTTCTTT	CASSLEQGPNTEAFF
TRBV6-1	TRBJ1-2	.	TRBD1	TGTGCCAGCAGTGAAGTTGGCAGGGGGAGCTACACCTTC	CASSEVGRGSYTF
TRBV27	TRBJ2-7	few	.	TGTGCCAGCAGTTTATCTGCCAGGGCCAACGAGCAGTACTTC	CASSLSARANEQYF
TRBV5-4	TRBJ1-2	.	.	TGTGCCAGCAGCTTGGACGGGATTTTGAACACCTTC	CASSLDGILNTF
TRBV5-4	TRBJ2-7	.	.	TGTGCCAGCAGCTTAAGCCCGACTGGTGAGCGACAGTACTTC	CASSLSPTGERQYF
TRBV4-1	TRBJ1-1	.	TRBD1	TGCGCCAGCAGCCCTTACAGGGGGAACACTGAAGCTTTCTTT	CASSPYRGNTEAFF
TRBV19	TRBJ1-5	few	.	TGTGCCAGTAGTATGATGAGTCCTAGCAATCAGCCCCAGCATTTT	CASSMMSPSNQPQHF
TRBV3-1/TRBV3-2	TRBJ1-2	.	.	TGTGCCAGCACCCCGGGGGCAGGTACTGGCTACACCTTC	CASTPGAGTGYTF
TRBV14	TRBJ1-1	.	.	TGTGCCAGCAGCCAGCTCATGGGGAACACTGAAGCTTTCTTT	CASSQLMGNTEAFF
TRBV28	TRBJ1-2	.	.	TGTGCCAGCAGCAACCCGTATGGCTACACCTTC	CASSNPYGYTF